This T cell receptor (beta chain) was obtained from a study of blood T cell repertoires in COVID-19 (dated by TCRdb to 2020 to 2022). Context from the whole study: The collaborator samples originated in the United States, Italy and Spain and spanned the acute and convalescent phases of COVID-19. The material from the prospective study consisted of cDNA or gDNA derived from T cells, B-cell-depleted T cells, or PBMCs. Deeply sampled blood TCRbeta repertoires from subjects exposed to, actively infected with, or recovered from COVID-19 were included in the dataset. A freely available public database, intended as a resource for researchers studying the immune response to SARS-CoV-2, is where the repertoires were released. The samples were drawn from two sources: the first 160 participants of the ongoing ImmuneRACE study, and 950 to 1,500 subjects contributed by 6 global collaborators. Sample metadata almost always included a de-identified subject ID, COVID-19 status, age in years and sex. Where available, HLA class I and class II types were taken from metadata supplied by the sample provider and were not determined by assay-based typing. Overall results and qualifications from the work: Clinical and demographic metadata were provided uncurated, with the amount varying by source and participant.

The immunoSEQ Assay, a bias-controlled multiplex PCR, was used to amplify TCRbeta CDR3 regions from genomic DNA. In the authors' own workflow: The number of nucleated cells in each sample was estimated from the amplification of reference gene primers within the assay. To quantify the absolute abundance of each unique TCRbeta CDR3 rearrangement, sequence reads were collapsed and filtered. For each sample, productive Simpson clonality was calculated as the square root of Simpson's diversity index across productive rearrangements. TCRdb mirrors the immuneACCESS table, restricted to in-frame sequences. Some clones are absent from its copies; in checked studies, under half trace to an unresolved V gene, and the reason for the others is unknown. V, J and clone size are those of that table, while D and trimming were read from the DNA. The sample profile shows about 170,000 clones; around 90% of them were found once. The ten largest account for about a quarter of the sample.

For this clone: Its antigen target is currently unknown. No much larger clone is present one base from it, and per-base qualities are unavailable.

Counted from cysteine to phenylalanine, this CDR3 has 15 amino acids. Only the CDR3 DNA stays, 45 bases, in frame from base 1. V is trimmed back by 3 bases and J by 3 bases, and the junction contains 7 bases that no gene match accounts for. The germline V gene specifies SGDLS as CDR1 and YYNGEE as CDR2. Each collaborating institution followed its own protocols to collect whole blood in K2EDTA tubes. For TCRbeta analysis, collaborators shipped samples in one of three forms: frozen whole blood, isolated PBMCs, or DNA extracted from either of those sample types. The V and J genes are TRBV9 and TRBJ1-2, with 8 middle bases fitting TRBD1. The clonotype was recovered from a man in his 60s with acute or convalescent COVID-19. Sequencing was done on a sample of peripheral blood. The nucleotides are TGTGCCAGCAGCGCAGGGGGCCCAGACTACTATGGCTACACCTTC. Translated, it reads CASSAGGPDYYGYTF.